This T cell receptor (beta chain) is drawn from a study of T-cell reconstitution after alpha-beta-depleted transplantation in children. General study findings and limits: The origin of high day-60 TCRbeta diversity in some patients lay in surviving recipient T cells and thymic progenitors. T-cell counts and diversity were attributed mostly to newly produced T cells one year after transplant. Where alpha-beta T cells came from about two months after transplant was reportedly several hundred expanded graft clones.

Per germline, CDR1 GTSNPN and CDR2 SVGIG (reference sequence). V trimming: 3 bases; J trimming: 4 bases; junction bases outside the gene matches: 14. The length of the CDR3 is 17 residues. Unique molecular identifiers were incorporated into the prepared TCRbeta library. A single record per CDR3 protein comes from TCRdb applying MiXCR to the PCR reads. The table lists roughly 280,000 distinct CDR3 sequences, roughly 10% of them singletons. This clonotype was recorded many times. Antigen specificity is unknown. This chain joins TRBV30 and TRBJ2-3; 9 positions agree with TRBD2. Sequencing was performed on peripheral blood, taken 180 days after TCRalphabeta/CD19-depleted stem cell transplant. The TCR was taken from a male patient aged 2 to 9 who had a stem cell transplant for chronic granulomatous disease, so the T cells may come from the graft donor. CDR3 nucleotide sequence: TGTGCCTGGAGCGCTCATTCCGGACTAGCGACCCCAGATACGCAGTATTTT. Translating gives CAWSAHSGLATPDTQYF.